The source of this T cell receptor beta chain is a study of blood T cell repertoires in COVID-19. In the study overall: Italy, Spain and the United States were the sources of the convalescent and acute COVID-19 samples. Sample material is recorded as cDNA or gDNA derived from T cells, B-cell-depleted T cells, or PBMCs.

In the original analysis: Quantification of nucleated cells was approximated via reference gene primer amplification. Data came from immunoSEQ multiplex PCR; TCRdb stores just in-frame clones and leaves some out. From that table come the V and J calls and clone size; the DNA was used to work out D and trimming. The sample records 50,000 to 65,000 clones, under 95% being singletons. There are 14 residues in the CDR3. The V end was cut by 2 bases, the J end by 3 bases, with 10 bases between. CDR1 and CDR2 (germline): MDHEN, SYDVKM. The receptor was isolated from a man aged 50 to 59 with acute or convalescent COVID-19. The chain uses TRBV28 and TRBJ1-1, with D uncertain. The source material was peripheral blood. CDR3 loop: CASSLRRGHTEAFF. The CDR3 DNA reads TGTGCCAGCAGTTTAAGGCGTGGGCACACTGAAGCTTTCTTT.